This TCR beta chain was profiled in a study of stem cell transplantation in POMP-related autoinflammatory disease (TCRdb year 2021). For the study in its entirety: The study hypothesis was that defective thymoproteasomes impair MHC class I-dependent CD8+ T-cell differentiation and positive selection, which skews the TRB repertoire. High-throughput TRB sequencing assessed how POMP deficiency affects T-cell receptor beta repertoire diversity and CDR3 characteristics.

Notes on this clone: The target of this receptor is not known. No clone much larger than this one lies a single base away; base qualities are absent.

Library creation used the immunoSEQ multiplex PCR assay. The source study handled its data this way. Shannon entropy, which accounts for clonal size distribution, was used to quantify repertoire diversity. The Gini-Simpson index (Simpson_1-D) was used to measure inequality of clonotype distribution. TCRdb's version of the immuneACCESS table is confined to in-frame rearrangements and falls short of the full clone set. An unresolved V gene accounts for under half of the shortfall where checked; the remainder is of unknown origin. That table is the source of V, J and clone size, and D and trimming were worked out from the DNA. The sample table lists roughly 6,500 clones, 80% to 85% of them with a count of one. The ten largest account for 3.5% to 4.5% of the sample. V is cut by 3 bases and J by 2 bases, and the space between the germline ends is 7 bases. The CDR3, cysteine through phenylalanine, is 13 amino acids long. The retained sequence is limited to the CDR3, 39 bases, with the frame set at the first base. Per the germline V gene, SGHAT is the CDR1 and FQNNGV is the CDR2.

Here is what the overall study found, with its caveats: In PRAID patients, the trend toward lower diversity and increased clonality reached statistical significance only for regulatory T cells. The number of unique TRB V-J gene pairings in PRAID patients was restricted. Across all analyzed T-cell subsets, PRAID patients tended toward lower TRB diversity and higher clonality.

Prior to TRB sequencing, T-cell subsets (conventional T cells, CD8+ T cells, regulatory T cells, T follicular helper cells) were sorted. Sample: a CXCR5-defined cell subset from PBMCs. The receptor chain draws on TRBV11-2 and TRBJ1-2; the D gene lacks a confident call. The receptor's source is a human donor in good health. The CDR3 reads CASSFEPNYGYTF. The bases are TGTGCCAGCAGCTTTGAACCGAACTATGGCTACACCTTC.